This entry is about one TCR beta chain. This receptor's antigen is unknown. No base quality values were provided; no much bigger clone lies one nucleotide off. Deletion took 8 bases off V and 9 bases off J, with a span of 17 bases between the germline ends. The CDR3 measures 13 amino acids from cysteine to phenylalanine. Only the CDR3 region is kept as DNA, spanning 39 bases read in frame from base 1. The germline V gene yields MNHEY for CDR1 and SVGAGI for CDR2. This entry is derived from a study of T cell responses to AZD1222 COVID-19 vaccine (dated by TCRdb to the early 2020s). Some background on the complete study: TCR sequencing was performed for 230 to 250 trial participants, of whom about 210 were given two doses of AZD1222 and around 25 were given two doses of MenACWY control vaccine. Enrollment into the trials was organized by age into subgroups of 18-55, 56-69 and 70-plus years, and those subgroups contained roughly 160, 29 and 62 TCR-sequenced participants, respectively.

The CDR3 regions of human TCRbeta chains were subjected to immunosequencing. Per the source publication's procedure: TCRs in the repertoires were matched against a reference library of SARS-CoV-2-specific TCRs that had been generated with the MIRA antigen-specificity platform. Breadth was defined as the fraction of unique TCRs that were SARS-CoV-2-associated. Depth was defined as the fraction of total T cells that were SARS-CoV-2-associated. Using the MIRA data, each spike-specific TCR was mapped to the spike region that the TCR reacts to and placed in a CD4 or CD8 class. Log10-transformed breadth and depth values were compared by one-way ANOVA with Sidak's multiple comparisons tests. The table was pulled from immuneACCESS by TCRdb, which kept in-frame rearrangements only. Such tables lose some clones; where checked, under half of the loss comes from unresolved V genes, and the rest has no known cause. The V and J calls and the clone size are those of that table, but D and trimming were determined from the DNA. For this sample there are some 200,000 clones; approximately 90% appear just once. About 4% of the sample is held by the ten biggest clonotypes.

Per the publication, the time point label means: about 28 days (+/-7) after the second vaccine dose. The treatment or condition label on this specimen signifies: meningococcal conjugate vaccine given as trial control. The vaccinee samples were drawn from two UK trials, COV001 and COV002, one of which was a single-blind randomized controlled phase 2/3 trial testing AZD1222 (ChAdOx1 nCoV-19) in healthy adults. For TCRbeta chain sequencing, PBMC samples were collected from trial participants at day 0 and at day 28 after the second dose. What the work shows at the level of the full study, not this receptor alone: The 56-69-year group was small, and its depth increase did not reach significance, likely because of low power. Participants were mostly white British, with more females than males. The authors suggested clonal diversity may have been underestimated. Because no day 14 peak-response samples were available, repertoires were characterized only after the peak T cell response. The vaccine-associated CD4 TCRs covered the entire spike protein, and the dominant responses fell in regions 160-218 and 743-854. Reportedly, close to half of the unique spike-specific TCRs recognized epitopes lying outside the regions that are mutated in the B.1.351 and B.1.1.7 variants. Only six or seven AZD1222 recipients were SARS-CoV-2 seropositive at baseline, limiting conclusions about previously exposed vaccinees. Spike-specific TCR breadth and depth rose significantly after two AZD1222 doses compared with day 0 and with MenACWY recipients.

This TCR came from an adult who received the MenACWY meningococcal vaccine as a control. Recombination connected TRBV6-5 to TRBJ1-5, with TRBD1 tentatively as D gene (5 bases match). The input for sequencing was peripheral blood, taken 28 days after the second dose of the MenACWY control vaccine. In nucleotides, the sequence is TGTGCCAGCGACAGAGGCAGTCAGCCGCCCCAGCATTTT. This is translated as CASDRGSQPPQHF.